The 8 T cell receptor beta chains listed next were all sequenced from one sample in a study of cytomegalovirus exposure and HLA in healthy donors. PCR primers comprised 60 Vbeta and 13 Jbeta primers. Profiling relied on immunoSEQ multiplex PCR, and the TCRdb table lists in-frame clones only, not all of them. The sample gives 140,000 to 150,000 clones, approximately 78% of which show up once; roughly 4% is in the top ten. The sequenced sample consisted of PBMCs. These receptors originate from a woman between 35 and 50 years old in good health and CMV-seropositive.

The chain uses TRBV7-3 and TRBJ2-3; TRBD2 matches 11 bases. Germline CDR1 SGHTA, CDR2 FQGTGA. The CDR3 spans 18 residues. V shed 4 bases and J 6 bases; nucleotides not matched to a gene: 15. This chain's CDR3 is CASSSSPVLAGVADTQYF. The CDR3 DNA is TGTGCCAGCAGCTCAAGCCCCGTACTAGCGGGAGTTGCCGATACGCAGTATTTT.

The chain employs TRBV9 and TRBJ1-1, with D perhaps matching TRBD1 (6 bases). V lost 0 bases to trimming and J lost 1 base, with 10 bases between them. This CDR3 is built from 15 residues. Germline CDR1 and CDR2: SGDLS and YYNGEE. The CDR3 DNA sequence: TGTGCCAGCAGCGTAGAATGGACAGCGAACACTGAAGCTTTCTTT. It specifies CASSVEWTANTEAFF.

V gene TRBV6-5 combines with J gene TRBJ1-5, with 7 positions matching TRBD1. Germline CDR1 is MNHEY and CDR2 is SVGAGI. This CDR3 spans 14 amino acids. V was clipped by 6 bases and J by 3 bases; unmatched bases: 5. The CDR3 DNA sequence: TGTGCCAGCAGCCAACAGGGGATCAATCAGCCCCAGCATTTT. Its translation: CASSQQGINQPQHF.

The chain couples TRBV6-5 to TRBJ2-1, with 7 bases matching TRBD2. V shed 0 bases and J 4 bases; nucleotides not matched to a gene: 6. The CDR3 runs to 16 residues. Germline V gene lookup returns CDR1 MNHEY and CDR2 SVGAGI. The CDR3 sequence is CASSYSGAGTYNEQFF. The CDR3, as DNA: TGTGCCAGCAGTTACTCAGGAGCGGGAACTTACAATGAGCAGTTCTTC.

The rearrangement uses TRBV5-1 and TRBJ1-1, with 8 nucleotides matching TRBD1. From germline, CDR1 is SGHRS and CDR2 YFSETQ. The CDR3 is 15 residues long. Unmatched junction bases numbered 9, after V lost 3 bases and J lost 5 bases. CDR3 DNA sequence: TGCGCCAGCAGCTCAACGGGACAGGAGAAAACTGAAGCTTTCTTT. Translated: CASSSTGQEKTEAFF.

The chain has TRBV30 and TRBJ1-5; D might be TRBD1 (5 bases). The V end lost 0 bases, the J end lost 2 bases, and 8 bases lay between the germline ends. The CDR3 covers 14 residues. Germline CDR1 and CDR2: GTSNPN and SVGIG (reference sequence). The CDR3 nucleotides are TGTGCCTGGAGTGTACGCAGGGGCAATCAGCCCCAGCATTTT. This translates into CAWSVRRGNQPQHF.

The V and J genes are TRBV5-1 and TRBJ1-2, with unresolved D. Germline V gives CDR1 SGHRS, CDR2 YFSETQ. This CDR3 region has 12 residues. The V end was cut by 4 bases, the J end by 4 bases, with 8 bases between. CDR3 sequence: CASSGAGYGYTF. Here the CDR3 DNA reads TGCGCCAGCAGCGGTGCGGGCTATGGCTACACCTTC.

V gene TRBV5-6 combines with J gene TRBJ2-3; TRBD1 is a possible D gene (5 bases). In germline, CDR1 is SGHDT, CDR2 YYEEEE. CDR3 length equals 17 residues. Trimming shortened V by 0 bases and J by 3 bases, and 17 bases separated the two germline ends. CDR3 residues: CASSLGGLPPYTDTQYF. CDR3 DNA: TGTGCCAGCAGCTTGGGGGGCCTCCCCCCTTATACAGATACGCAGTATTTT.